A single sample gave rise to the 23 T cell receptor beta chains below, sequenced in a study of T cell responses to AZD1222 COVID-19 vaccine. Only in-frame clones appear in the TCRdb table, and some are missing; sequencing was by immunoSEQ multiplex PCR. The sample contains 60,000 to 70,000 clones, 82% of which appear only once. Here the sequenced sample was peripheral blood, taken on day 0 of AZD1222 vaccination. The receptors stem from an adult in good health.

The V call is TRBV7-8, the J call TRBJ2-3, with 10 bases matching TRBD2. Looked up from germline, CDR1 is SGHVS and CDR2 is FQNEAQ. V trimming: 3 bases; J trimming: 3 bases; junction bases outside the gene matches: 18. The CDR3 spans 20 residues. As DNA, the CDR3 is TGTGCCAGCAGCTTTACGGCTAGCGGGGGCTTTTTGGGGTGGACAGATACGCAGTATTTT. Encoded protein: CASSFTASGGFLGWTDTQYF.

The CDR3 protein is CASSPTVNEQFF. In DNA form, the CDR3 reads TGTGCCAGCAGCCCGACAGTTAATGAGCAGTTCTTC. The chain links TRBV14 to TRBJ2-1; possibly TRBD1 for D (5 bases). The V gene's germline CDR1 is SGHDN and CDR2 FVKESK. The ends were cut back, 4 bases at V and 7 bases at J, with 8 bases in the middle. The CDR3 length is 12 residues.

The V gene is TRBV27, the J gene TRBJ2-6; D call uncertain. Trimming removed 6 bases from V and 0 bases from J, with 6 bases in between. Germline CDR1 and CDR2: MNHEY and SMNVEV (reference sequence). The CDR3 has 14 amino acids. CDR3 loop: CASSHISGANVLTF. The CDR3 coding sequence is TGTGCCAGCAGCCACATCTCTGGGGCCAACGTCCTGACTTTC.

The J gene is TRBJ2-2, the V gene TRBV9, with D perhaps TRBD2 (7 bases). Germline-derived CDR1 and CDR2 are SGDLS and YYNGEE. This CDR3 is 17 amino acids long. V gave up 0 bases and J gave up 1 base, with 13 bases separating them. Here the CDR3 reads CASSVGRGAKNTGELFF. The CDR3 nucleotides read TGTGCCAGCAGCGTAGGACGGGGGGCGAAGAACACCGGGGAGCTGTTTTTT.

This chain links TRBV7-9 with TRBJ1-1; no firm D call. The CDR3 runs to 14 residues. From germline, CDR1 is SEHNR and CDR2 FQNEAQ (reference sequence). Trimming stripped 5 bases from V and 3 bases from J, with 13 bases between. The CDR3 reads CASSDSSYYTEAFF. The CDR3 DNA sequence: TGTGCCAGCAGCGACTCGAGCTACTACACTGAAGCTTTCTTT. Together with reference TRBV7-9 and TRBJ1-1, the CDR3 gives the full variable domain: DTGVSQNPRHKITKRGQNVTFRCDPISEHNRLYWYRQTLGQGPEFLTYFQNEAQLEKSRLLSDRFSAERPKGSFSTLEIQRTEQGDSAMYLCASSDSSYYTEAFFGQGTRLTVV.

CDR3 amino acids: CASSFDPNSVLETQYF. For the CDR3, the DNA is TGCGCCAGCAGCTTCGACCCAAATTCAGTCCTAGAGACCCAGTACTTC. The V and J genes are TRBV5-1 and TRBJ2-5; D not certain. With 2 bases removed from V and 4 bases from J, the gap between germline ends came to 18 bases. Germline CDR1 and CDR2: SGHRS and YFSETQ. The CDR3 runs to 16 residues.

The J gene is TRBJ1-2, the V gene TRBV11-2; D is undetermined. Germline V lookup: CDR1 SGHAT, CDR2 FQNNGV. With 3 bases removed from V and 7 bases from J, the gap between germline ends came to 12 bases. This CDR3 has 13 residues. The DNA of the CDR3 is TGTGCCAGCAGCTTCGAGGGATTGGGTGGCTACACCTTC. Amino acid sequence: CASSFEGLGGYTF.

This clone was observed once. CDR3 nucleotide sequence: TGTGCCAGCGGAACCTGGGACAAGAACACTGAAGCTTTCTTT. Translating gives CASGTWDKNTEAFF. The chain has TRBV7-9 and TRBJ1-1; tentative D call: TRBD1 (6 bases). CDR3 length equals 14 residues. Germline V CDR1 and CDR2: SEHNR, FQNEAQ (reference sequence). V was clipped by 8 bases and J by 1 base, with 14 bases between them.

The rearrangement joins TRBV11-1 to TRBJ2-5; D might be TRBD1 (5 bases). V lost 2 bases, J lost 0 bases, and 10 bases lay in between. This CDR3 contains 15 residues. Germline V CDR1 and CDR2: SGHAT, FQDESV (reference sequence). The CDR3 region has the DNA TGTGCCAGCAGCTTAAAAGGACACAACCAAGAGACCCAGTACTTC. As protein: CASSLKGHNQETQYF.

The V gene is TRBV14, the J gene TRBJ2-7; maybe TRBD1 (6 bases). Trimming took 1 base from V and 3 from J, leaving 10 bases between them. CDR3 size: 14 residues. Germline CDR1 and CDR2: SGHDN and FVKESK. CDR3 loop: CASSQVAGDYEQYF. Here the CDR3 DNA reads TGTGCCAGCAGCCAAGTGGCAGGGGACTACGAGCAGTACTTC.

The chain links TRBV2 to TRBJ2-7, with no clear D. The germline V gene has CDR1 SNHLY and CDR2 FYNNEI. V was clipped by 2 bases and J by 6 bases, with 2 bases between them. The CDR3 consists of 10 residues. The CDR3 bases are TGTGCCAGCAGTGAAAGCGAGCAGTACTTC. This gives the protein CASSESEQYF.

This chain links TRBV11-2 with TRBJ1-1, with D maybe TRBD1 (5 bases). The CDR3 runs 16 residues. Germline lookup yields CDR1 SGHAT and CDR2 FQNNGV. The V gene lost 3 bases and the J gene lost 1 base, with 15 bases spanning the gap. Here the CDR3 DNA reads TGTGCCAGCAGCTTCCCCCGGGACGCTAGGAACACTGAAGCTTTCTTT. Translating it yields CASSFPRDARNTEAFF.

This chain connects TRBV5-5 to TRBJ1-2; the D is unclear. Germline CDR1 is SGHKS and CDR2 is YYEKEE (reference sequence). With 8 bases removed from V and 6 bases from J, the gap between germline ends came to 23 bases. The length of the CDR3 is 15 residues. Here the CDR3 reads CASTLGYRIENGYTF. CDR3 sequence (DNA): TGTGCCAGTACTCTCGGTTATCGGATTGAAAATGGCTACACCTTC.

V is TRBV4-3 and J is TRBJ2-7; D not certain. Trimming pared 1 base from V and 4 bases from J, leaving 8 bases between. The germline gives CDR1 LGHNA, CDR2 YSLEER. This CDR3 comprises 13 residues. The CDR3 DNA reads TGCGCCAGCAGCCAAGTGATAGGGTACGAGCAGTACTTC. Translated, it gives CASSQVIGYEQYF.

This clone came up a few times. The rearrangement uses TRBV4-2 and TRBJ2-3; D gene ambiguous. The CDR3 runs 15 residues. CDR1 and CDR2 from the germline V gene are LGHNA and YNFKEQ. Trimming left V 4 bases short and J 3 bases short, with 14 bases between. CDR3 sequence reads: CASSRDGSVTDTQYF. CDR3 coding DNA: TGTGCCAGCAGCCGGGATGGGTCGGTAACAGATACGCAGTATTTT.

CDR3 region: CASSWTGAGTQYF. Written as DNA, the CDR3 is TGTGCCAGCAGTTGGACAGGTGCGGGTACGCAGTATTTT. This chain links TRBV28 with TRBJ2-3, with 7 positions matching TRBD1. V shed 4 bases and J 8 bases; nucleotides not matched to a gene: 6. Germline CDR1 MDHEN, CDR2 SYDVKM. The CDR3 runs to 13 residues.

The CDR3 DNA reads as TGCGCCAGCCGCCGCATAGGGAACACTGAAGCTTTCTTT. Translating it yields CASRRIGNTEAFF. The chain joins TRBV4-1 to TRBJ1-1, with unresolved D. V dropped 8 bases and J dropped 1 base, with 11 bases sitting between them. This CDR3 has 13 residues. The germline V gene encodes CDR1 MGHRA and CDR2 YSYEKL.

CDR3 protein: CASSSSTSGGRDNEQFF. The CDR3, as DNA: TGTGCCAGCAGCTCGTCCACTAGCGGGGGGCGGGACAATGAGCAGTTCTTC. J is TRBJ2-1 and V is TRBV7-9; 12 positions agree with TRBD2. CDR1 SEHNR and CDR2 FQNEAQ come from the germline V gene (reference sequence). The CDR3 is 17 amino acids. The ends lost 4 bases at V and 5 bases at J; junction bases unmatched: 9.

This chain links TRBV3-1 (or the pseudogene TRBV3-2) with TRBJ2-5; D might be TRBD2 (5 bases). Trimming cost V 7 bases and J 7 bases, with 16 bases left between them. CDR1 is LGHDT, CDR2 YNNKEL, per germline (reference sequence). This CDR3 is 13 amino acids long. Here the CDR3 reads CASKRASQWTQYF. In DNA form, the CDR3 reads TGTGCCAGCAAGAGGGCGTCGCAATGGACCCAGTACTTC.

This chain uses TRBV5-4 with TRBJ1-6, with D perhaps matching TRBD1 (5 bases). This CDR3 contains 13 residues. The V gene lost 9 bases and the J gene lost 7 bases, with 14 bases spanning the gap. The germline CDR1 and CDR2 sequences are SGHNT and YYREEE (reference sequence). The CDR3 loop reads CATQVGGNSPLHF. CDR3 nucleotides: TGTGCCACCCAGGTCGGGGGAAATTCACCCCTCCACTTT.

This clone has just a few counts. V usage is TRBV11-1 and J usage is TRBJ2-1, with 8 bases that match TRBD1. The CDR3 is 15 amino acids. Per germline, CDR1 SGHAT and CDR2 FQDESV (reference sequence). Germline trimming cut 6 bases from V and 7 bases from J; bases unmatched to any gene: 11. The CDR3 coding sequence is TGTGCCAGCAGGGGGCCGAGACAGGGGACGAATGAGCAGTTCTTC. Its protein is CASRGPRQGTNEQFF.

There are a few counts of this clone. V is TRBV29-1 and J is TRBJ1-3; no clear D gene. CDR1 and CDR2 from the germline V gene are SQVTM and ANQGSEA. CDR3 size: 13 residues. Deletions cut 7 bases from V and 4 bases from J, with 14 bases between. The CDR3 reads CSGEDYSGNTIYF. CDR3 DNA sequence: TGCAGCGGGGAGGACTATTCGGGAAACACCATATATTTT.

This chain links TRBV19 with TRBJ2-6; D is perhaps TRBD1 or TRBD2 (5 bases each). The germline V gene has CDR1 LNHDA and CDR2 SQIVND (reference sequence). This CDR3 contains 20 residues. V lost 3 bases and J 0 bases, leaving 21 bases between the germline ends. This CDR3 is CASSIRGTTRTGSGANVLTF. CDR3 nucleotides: TGTGCCAGTAGTATTAGGGGCACCACAAGGACTGGCTCTGGGGCCAACGTCCTGACTTTC.